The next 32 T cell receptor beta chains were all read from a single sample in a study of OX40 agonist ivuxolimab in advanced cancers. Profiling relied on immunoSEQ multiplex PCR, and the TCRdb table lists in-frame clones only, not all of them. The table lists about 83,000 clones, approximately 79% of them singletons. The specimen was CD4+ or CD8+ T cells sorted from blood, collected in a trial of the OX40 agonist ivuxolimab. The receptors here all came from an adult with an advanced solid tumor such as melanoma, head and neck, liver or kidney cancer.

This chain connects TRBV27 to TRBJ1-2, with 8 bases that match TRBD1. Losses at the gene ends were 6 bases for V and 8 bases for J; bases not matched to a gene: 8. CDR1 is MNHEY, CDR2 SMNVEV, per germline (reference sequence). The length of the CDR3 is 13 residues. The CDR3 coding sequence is TGTGCCAGCAGCTTCGTGGGACAGGAGGGCTACACCTTC. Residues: CASSFVGQEGYTF.

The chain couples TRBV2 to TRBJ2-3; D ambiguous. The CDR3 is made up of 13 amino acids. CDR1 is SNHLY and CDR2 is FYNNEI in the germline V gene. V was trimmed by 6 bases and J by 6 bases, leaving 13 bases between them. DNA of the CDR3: TGTGCCAGCAGCAAAACGAACGAGGATACGCAGTATTTT. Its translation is CASSKTNEDTQYF.

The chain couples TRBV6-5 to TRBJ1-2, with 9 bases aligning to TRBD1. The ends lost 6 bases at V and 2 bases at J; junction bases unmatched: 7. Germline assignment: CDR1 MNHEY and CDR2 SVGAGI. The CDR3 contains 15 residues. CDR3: CASSRLGQGNYGYTF. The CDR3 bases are TGTGCCAGCAGCAGACTGGGACAGGGAAACTATGGCTACACCTTC.

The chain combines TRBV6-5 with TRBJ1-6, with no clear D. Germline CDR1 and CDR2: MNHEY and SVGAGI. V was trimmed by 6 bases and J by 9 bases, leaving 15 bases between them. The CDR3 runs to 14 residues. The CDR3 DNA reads TGTGCCAGCAGCCTCAGTGGAGTTGGTTCACCCCTCCACTTT. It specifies CASSLSGVGSPLHF.

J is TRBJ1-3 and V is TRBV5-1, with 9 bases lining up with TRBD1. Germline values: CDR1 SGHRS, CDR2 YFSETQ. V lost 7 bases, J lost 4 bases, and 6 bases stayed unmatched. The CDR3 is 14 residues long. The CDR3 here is CASGQGWEGNTIYF. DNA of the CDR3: TGCGCCAGCGGACAGGGGTGGGAAGGAAACACCATATATTTT.

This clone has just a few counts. The CDR3 sequence is CASSPWTGQTNSPLHF. In DNA, the CDR3 is TGCGCCAGCAGCCCATGGACGGGACAGACGAATTCACCCCTCCACTTT. The rearrangement joins TRBV5-1 to TRBJ1-6; 7 bases are shared with TRBD1. J was trimmed by 7 bases and V by 4 bases; bases with no gene match: 11. CDR3 length: 16 amino acids. Per the germline V gene, CDR1 is SGHRS and CDR2 is YFSETQ.

CDR3 sequence: CASSPQGTEYGYTF. CDR3 coding DNA: TGTGCCAGCTCACCGCAAGGGACAGAATATGGCTACACCTTC. The chain is built from TRBV18 and TRBJ1-2, with 7 bases that match TRBD1. V lost 3 bases to trimming and J lost 5 bases; unmatched junction nucleotides: 6. In germline, CDR1 is KGHSH, CDR2 LQKENI. This CDR3 region has 14 residues.

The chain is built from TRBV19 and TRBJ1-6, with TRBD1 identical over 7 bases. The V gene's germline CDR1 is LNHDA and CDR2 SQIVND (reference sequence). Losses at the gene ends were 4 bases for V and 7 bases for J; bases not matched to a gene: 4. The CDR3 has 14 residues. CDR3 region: CASSNRGRNSPLHF. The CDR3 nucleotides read TGTGCCAGTAGTAACAGGGGCAGGAATTCACCCCTCCACTTT.

The CDR3 sequence is CAHQGGPSTDTQYF. The CDR3 DNA is TGTGCCCACCAGGGGGGTCCTTCCACAGATACGCAGTATTTT. This sequence joins TRBV30 and TRBJ2-3; D may be TRBD1 (7 bases). The germline V gene has CDR1 GTSNPN and CDR2 SVGIG (reference sequence). V lost 8 bases, J lost 2 bases, and 17 bases lay in between. The CDR3 spans 14 residues.

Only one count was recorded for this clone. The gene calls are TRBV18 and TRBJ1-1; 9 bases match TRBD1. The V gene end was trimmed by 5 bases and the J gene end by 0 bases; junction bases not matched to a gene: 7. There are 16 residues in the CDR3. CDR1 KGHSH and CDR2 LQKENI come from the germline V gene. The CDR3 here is CASSNTGGPMNTEAFF. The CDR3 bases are TGTGCCAGCTCAAACACAGGGGGCCCCATGAACACTGAAGCTTTCTTT.

The CDR3 region is CASSPPGQGYMRSYTF. CDR3 coding DNA: TGTGCCAGCTCACCCCCGGGACAGGGTTATATGAGGAGCTACACCTTC. The chain joins TRBV18 to TRBJ1-2; 9 bases fit TRBD1. Germline V gene lookup returns CDR1 KGHSH and CDR2 LQKENI. The CDR3 loop spans 16 amino acids. The junction had 14 bases not matched to a gene; V was cut back by 3 bases and J by 9 bases.

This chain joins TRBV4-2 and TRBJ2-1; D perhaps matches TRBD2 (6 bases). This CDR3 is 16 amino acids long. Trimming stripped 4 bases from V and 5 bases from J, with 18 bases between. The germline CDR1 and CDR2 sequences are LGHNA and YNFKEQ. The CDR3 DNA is TGTGCCAGCAGCCTATCCGGGACTCAGCTACACAATGAGCAGTTCTTC. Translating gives CASSLSGTQLHNEQFF.

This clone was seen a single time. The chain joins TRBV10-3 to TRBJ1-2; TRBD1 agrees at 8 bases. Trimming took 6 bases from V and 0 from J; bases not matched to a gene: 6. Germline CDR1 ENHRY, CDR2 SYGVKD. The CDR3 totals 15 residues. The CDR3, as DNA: TGTGCCATCAGGGGGGGACAGGCCGCTAACTATGGCTACACCTTC. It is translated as CAIRGGQAANYGYTF.

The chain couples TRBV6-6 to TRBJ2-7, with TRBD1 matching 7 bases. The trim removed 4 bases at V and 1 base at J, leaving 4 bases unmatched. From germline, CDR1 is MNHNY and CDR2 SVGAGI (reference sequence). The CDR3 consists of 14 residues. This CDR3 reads CASSSSDRSYEQYF. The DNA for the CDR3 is TGTGCCAGCAGTTCCTCGGACAGGTCCTACGAGCAGTACTTC.

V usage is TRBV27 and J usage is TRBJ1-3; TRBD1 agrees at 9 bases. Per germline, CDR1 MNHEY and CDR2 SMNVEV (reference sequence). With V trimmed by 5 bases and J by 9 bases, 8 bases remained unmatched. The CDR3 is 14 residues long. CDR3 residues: CASSPQTGGTTIYF. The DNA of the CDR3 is TGTGCCAGCAGTCCGCAGACAGGGGGGACCACCATATATTTT.

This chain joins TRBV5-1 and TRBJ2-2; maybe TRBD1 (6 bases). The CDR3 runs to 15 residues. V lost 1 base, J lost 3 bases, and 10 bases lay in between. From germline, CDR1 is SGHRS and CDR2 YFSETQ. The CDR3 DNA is TGCGCCAGCAGCTTGTGGGGGCCCGACACCGGGGAGCTGTTTTTT. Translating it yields CASSLWGPDTGELFF.

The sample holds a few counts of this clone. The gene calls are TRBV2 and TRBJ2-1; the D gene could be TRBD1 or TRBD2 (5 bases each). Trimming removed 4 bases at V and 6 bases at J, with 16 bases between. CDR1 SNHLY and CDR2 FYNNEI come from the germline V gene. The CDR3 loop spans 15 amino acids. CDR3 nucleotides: TGTGCCAGCAGTGGAAGGGGACGATGGGGCAATGAGCAGTTCTTC. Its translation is CASSGRGRWGNEQFF.

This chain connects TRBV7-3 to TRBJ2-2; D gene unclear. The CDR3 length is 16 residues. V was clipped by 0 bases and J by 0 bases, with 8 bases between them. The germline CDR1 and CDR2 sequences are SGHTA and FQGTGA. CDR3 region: CASSLTYSSNTGELFF. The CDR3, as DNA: TGTGCCAGCAGCTTAACCTACTCTTCGAACACCGGGGAGCTGTTTTTT.

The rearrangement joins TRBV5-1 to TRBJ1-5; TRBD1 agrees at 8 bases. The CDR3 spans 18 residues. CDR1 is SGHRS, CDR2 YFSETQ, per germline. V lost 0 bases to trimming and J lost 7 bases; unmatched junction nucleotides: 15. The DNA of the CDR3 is TGCGCCAGCAGCTTGGATCCCCAGGGGGCAAAGTTAGGCCAGCCCCAGCATTTT. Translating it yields CASSLDPQGAKLGQPQHF.

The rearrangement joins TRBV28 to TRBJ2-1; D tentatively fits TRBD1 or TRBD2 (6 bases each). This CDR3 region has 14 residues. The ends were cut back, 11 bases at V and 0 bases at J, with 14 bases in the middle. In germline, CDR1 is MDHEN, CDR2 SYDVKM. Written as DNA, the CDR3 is TGTGCCTCGGAAGGGGGGCCCTCCTACAATGAGCAGTTCTTC. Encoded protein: CASEGGPSYNEQFF.

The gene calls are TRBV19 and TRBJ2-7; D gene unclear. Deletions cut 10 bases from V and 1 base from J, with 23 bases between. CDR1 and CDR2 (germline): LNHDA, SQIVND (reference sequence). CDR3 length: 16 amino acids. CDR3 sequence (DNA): TGTGCCACAAGTAAGAGTGAACAGTTCCATTCCTACGAGCAGTACTTC. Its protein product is CATSKSEQFHSYEQYF.

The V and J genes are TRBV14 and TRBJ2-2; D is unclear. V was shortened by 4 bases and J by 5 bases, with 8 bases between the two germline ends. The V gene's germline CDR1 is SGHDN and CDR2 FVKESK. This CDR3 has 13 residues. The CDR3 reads CASSRSSTGELFF. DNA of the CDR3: TGTGCCAGCAGCCGATCTTCAACCGGGGAGCTGTTTTTT.

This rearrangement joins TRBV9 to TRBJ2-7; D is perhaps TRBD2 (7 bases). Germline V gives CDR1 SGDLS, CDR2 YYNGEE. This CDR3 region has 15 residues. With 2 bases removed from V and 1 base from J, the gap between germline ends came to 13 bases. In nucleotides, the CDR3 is TGTGCCAGCAGCGTGGACGGGGGGACATCCTACGAGCAGTACTTC. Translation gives CASSVDGGTSYEQYF.

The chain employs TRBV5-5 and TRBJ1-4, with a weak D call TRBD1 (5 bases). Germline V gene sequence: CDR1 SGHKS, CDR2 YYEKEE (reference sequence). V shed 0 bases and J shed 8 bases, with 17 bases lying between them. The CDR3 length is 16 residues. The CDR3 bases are TGTGCCAGCAGCTTGGGTGCTGGGGGTTCAGGCGAAAAACTGTTTTTT. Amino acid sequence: CASSLGAGGSGEKLFF.

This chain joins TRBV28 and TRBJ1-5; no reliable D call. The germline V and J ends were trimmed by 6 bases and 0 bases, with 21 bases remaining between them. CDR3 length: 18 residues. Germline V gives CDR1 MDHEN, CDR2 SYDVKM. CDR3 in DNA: TGTGCCAGCAGCCCATCAAGGATTGCTCCTTATAGCAATCAGCCCCAGCATTTT. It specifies CASSPSRIAPYSNQPQHF.

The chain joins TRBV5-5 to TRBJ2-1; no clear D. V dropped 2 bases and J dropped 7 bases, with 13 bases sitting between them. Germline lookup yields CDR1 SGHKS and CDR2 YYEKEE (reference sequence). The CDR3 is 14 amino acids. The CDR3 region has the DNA TGTGCCAGCAGCTTTCGGGCAGTCGAGAATGAGCAGTTCTTC. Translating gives CASSFRAVENEQFF.

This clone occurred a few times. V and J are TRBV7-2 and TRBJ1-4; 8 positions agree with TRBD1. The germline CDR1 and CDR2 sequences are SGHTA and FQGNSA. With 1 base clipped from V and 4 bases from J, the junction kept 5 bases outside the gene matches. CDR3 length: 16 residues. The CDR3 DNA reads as TGTGCCAGCAGCTTAGTTCCTGGACAGGGTAATGAAAAACTGTTTTTT. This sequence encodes CASSLVPGQGNEKLFF.

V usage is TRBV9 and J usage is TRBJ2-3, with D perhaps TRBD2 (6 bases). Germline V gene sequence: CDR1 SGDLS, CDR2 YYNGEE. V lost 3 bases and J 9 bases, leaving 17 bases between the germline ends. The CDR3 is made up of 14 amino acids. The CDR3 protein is CASSAHLPGETQYF. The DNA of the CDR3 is TGTGCCAGCAGCGCACACCTCCCGGGGGAGACGCAGTATTTT. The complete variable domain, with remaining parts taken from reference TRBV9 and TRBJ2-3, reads DSGVTQTPKHLITATGQRVTLRCSPRSGDLSVYWYQQSLDQGLQFLIQYYNGEERAKGNILERFSAQQFPDLHSELNLSSLELGDSALYFCASSAHLPGETQYFGPGTRLTVL.

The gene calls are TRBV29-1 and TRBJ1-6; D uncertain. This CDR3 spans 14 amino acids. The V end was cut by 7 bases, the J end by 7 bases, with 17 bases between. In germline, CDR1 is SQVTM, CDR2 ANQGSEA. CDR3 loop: CSARVQSSNSPLHF. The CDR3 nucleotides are TGCAGCGCGAGGGTTCAGAGCAGCAATTCACCCCTCCACTTT.

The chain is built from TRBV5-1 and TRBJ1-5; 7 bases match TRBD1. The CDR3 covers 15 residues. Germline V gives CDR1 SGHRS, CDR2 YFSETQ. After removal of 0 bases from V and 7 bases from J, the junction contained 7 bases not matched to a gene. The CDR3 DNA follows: TGCGCCAGCAGCTTGGATACAGGGGTCAACCAGCCCCAGCATTTT. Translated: CASSLDTGVNQPQHF.

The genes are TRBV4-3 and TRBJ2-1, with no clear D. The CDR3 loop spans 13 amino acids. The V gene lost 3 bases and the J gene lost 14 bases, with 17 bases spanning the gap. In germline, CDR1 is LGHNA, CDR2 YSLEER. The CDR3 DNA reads TGCGCCAGCAGCCAGTCCCTGACTCAAGGGAAGTTCTTC. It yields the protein CASSQSLTQGKFF.

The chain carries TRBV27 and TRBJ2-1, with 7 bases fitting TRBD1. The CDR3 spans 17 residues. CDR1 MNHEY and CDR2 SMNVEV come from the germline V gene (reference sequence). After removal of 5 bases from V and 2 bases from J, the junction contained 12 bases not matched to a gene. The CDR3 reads CASSPTPTGVPYNEQFF. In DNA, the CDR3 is TGTGCCAGCAGTCCCACCCCTACAGGGGTCCCCTACAATGAGCAGTTCTTC.